This entry lists 12 T cell receptor beta chains sequenced from one sample in a study of identical twins. One entry per CDR3 protein, called by TCRdb with MiXCR from the 5' RACE reads. The sample has hundreds of thousands of distinct CDR3 sequences; approximately 18% are singletons. This same sample was also taken into another study, of T cells expressing NK-cell markers.

The sample comprised PBMCs. The source is a woman aged 18-30 years in good health.

The rearrangement uses TRBV7-2 and TRBJ2-7; D call uncertain. Germline assignment: CDR1 SGHTA and CDR2 FQGNSA. The ends were cut back, 1 base at V and 2 bases at J, with 9 bases in the middle. The CDR3 extends over 14 amino acids. The CDR3, as DNA: TGTGCCAGCAGCTTAGAGCTCCCCCCCTACGAGCAGTACTTC. Its translation: CASSLELPPYEQYF. Filled out from reference TRBV7-2 and TRBJ2-7, the complete variable domain reads GAGVSQSPSNKVTEKGKDVELRCDPISGHTALYWYRQSLGQGLEFLIYFQGNSAPDKSGLPSDRFSAERTGGSVSTLTIQRTQQEDSAVYLCASSLELPPYEQYFGPGTRLTVT.

The chain recombines TRBV29-1 with TRBJ2-2; D unresolved. The V gene's germline CDR1 is SQVTM and CDR2 ANQGSEA. The CDR3 contains 11 residues. Trimming cost V 7 bases and J 4 bases, with 7 bases left between them. The CDR3 DNA is TGCAGCGGTCATAGCACCGGGGAGCTGTTTTTT. As protein: CSGHSTGELFF.

A few counts support this clonotype. V is TRBV6-2 or TRBV6-3 and J is TRBJ1-1; tentatively, D is TRBD1 (6 bases). With 2 bases removed from V and 7 bases from J, the gap between germline ends came to 23 bases. Germline V gives CDR1 MNHEY, CDR2 SVGEGT. The CDR3 loop spans 17 amino acids. The CDR3 spells CASSYGGFQAGGHEAFF. The CDR3 bases are TGTGCCAGCAGTTACGGAGGGTTTCAGGCCGGGGGCCATGAAGCTTTCTTT.

This clonotype was detected a few times. The V call is TRBV12-3 or TRBV12-4, the J call TRBJ2-5; D might be TRBD1 (6 bases). This CDR3 is 15 amino acids long. V was cut by 3 bases and J by 2 bases, with 13 bases left in between. CDR3 in amino acids: CASSFDRKRQETQYF. The CDR3 DNA reads TGTGCCAGCAGTTTCGACAGGAAAAGGCAAGAGACCCAGTACTTC.

This clonotype was counted many times. This chain uses TRBV7-2 with TRBJ1-2; unclear D gene. CDR1 and CDR2 (germline): SGHTA, FQGNSA. Deletions cut 2 bases from V and 5 bases from J, with 9 bases between. CDR3 length equals 13 residues. The chain's CDR3 is CASSLPRVYGYTF. The CDR3 bases are TGTGCCAGCAGCTTACCCAGAGTTTATGGCTACACCTTC.

There are many counts of this clonotype. J is TRBJ2-7 and V is TRBV5-1; D gene uncertain. This CDR3 contains 14 residues. Germline CDR1 is SGHRS and CDR2 is YFSETQ. V was pared by 0 bases and J by 2 bases, with 9 bases between. CDR3 loop: CASSLVSGPYEQYF. In DNA form, the CDR3 reads TGCGCCAGCAGCTTGGTTTCTGGTCCCTACGAGCAGTACTTC.

The V and J genes are TRBV6-1 and TRBJ2-3; 9 nucleotides line up with TRBD1. CDR3 length equals 15 residues. Per the germline V gene, CDR1 is MNHNS and CDR2 is SASEGT. After removal of 8 bases from V and 4 bases from J, the junction contained 10 bases not matched to a gene. The CDR3 sequence: CASHDRDRASDTQYF. The CDR3 DNA reads TGTGCCAGCCACGACCGGGACAGGGCCTCAGATACGCAGTATTTT.

In its sample, this clonotype was seen a few times. The chain recombines TRBV29-1 with TRBJ1-4; D is possibly TRBD1 (6 bases). The CDR3 runs to 13 residues. Trimming removed 6 bases at V and 8 bases at J, with 16 bases between. CDR1 is SQVTM, CDR2 ANQGSEA, per germline. The CDR3 DNA sequence: TGCAGCGTACCGGGGGCCGGGGAGGAAAAACTGTTTTTT. It specifies CSVPGAGEEKLFF.

This clonotype was detected a few times. J is TRBJ2-2 and V is TRBV7-9; D ambiguous. With 1 base removed from V and 0 bases from J, the gap between germline ends came to 9 bases. The CDR3 has 16 residues. Germline V gene lookup returns CDR1 SEHNR and CDR2 FQNEAQ (reference sequence). CDR3: CASSLVGPTNTGELFF. CDR3 DNA sequence: TGTGCCAGCAGCTTAGTAGGCCCTACGAACACCGGGGAGCTGTTTTTT.

In nucleotides, the CDR3 is TGCGCCAGCAGCTTGGGGACTAGGGACGGCGAGCAGTACTTC. Its protein product is CASSLGTRDGEQYF. The chain couples TRBV5-1 to TRBJ2-7, with TRBD2 matching over 7 bases. Germline CDR1 SGHRS, CDR2 YFSETQ. The CDR3 spans 14 residues. The V segment lost 0 bases and the J segment 6 bases; nucleotides outside the gene matches: 6.

This clonotype has a single count. The chain couples TRBV5-5 to TRBJ2-2, with 8 bases aligning to TRBD1. Germline CDR1 reads SGHKS; CDR2 reads YYEKEE (reference sequence). This CDR3 spans 16 amino acids. Trimming at V came to 0 bases and at J to 4 bases, leaving 5 bases not matched to a gene. CDR3 loop: CASSLETGVGTGELFF. The CDR3 bases are TGTGCCAGCAGCTTGGAGACAGGGGTGGGCACCGGGGAGCTGTTTTTT. Full variable domain (missing parts from reference TRBV5-5 and TRBJ2-2): DAGVTQSPTHLIKTRGQQVTLRCSPISGHKSVSWYQQVLGQGPQFIFQYYEKEERGRGNFPDRFSARQFPNYSSELNVNALLLGDSALYLCASSLETGVGTGELFFGEGSRLTVL.

This clonotype was detected only a few times. This chain joins TRBV11-2 and TRBJ2-3; 11 nucleotides line up with TRBD2. With 4 bases clipped from V and 4 bases from J, the junction kept 7 bases outside the gene matches. Germline CDR1 is SGHAT and CDR2 is FQNNGV. The CDR3 contains 16 residues. The CDR3 DNA follows: TGTGCCAGCAGCTCCGTCATAGCGGGGGGGGCAGATACGCAGTATTTT. Protein: CASSSVIAGGADTQYF. Variable domain in full (rest from reference TRBV11-2 and TRBJ2-3): EAGVAQSPRYKIIEKRQSVAFWCNPISGHATLYWYQQILGQGPKLLIQFQNNGVVDDSQLPKDRFSAERLKGVDSTLKIQPAKLEDSAVYLCASSSVIAGGADTQYFGPGTRLTVL.